This T cell receptor beta chain was retrieved from a study of T cell responses to AZD1222 COVID-19 vaccine. Only in-frame clones appear in the TCRdb table, and some are missing; sequencing was by immunoSEQ multiplex PCR. The sample lists roughly 150,000 clones, roughly nine tenths occurring once. Trimming removed 3 bases from V and 1 base from J, with 6 bases in between. Germline V gene data show CDR1 as LNHDA and CDR2 as SQIVND (reference sequence). The CDR3 extends over 14 amino acids. This clonotype was sampled from an adult who received the AZD1222 COVID-19 vaccine. This chain connects TRBV19 to TRBJ2-2; D remains ambiguous. Sequencing was performed on peripheral blood, taken 28 days after the second AZD1222 dose. In nucleotides, the CDR3 is TGTGCCAGTAGTATGTGGGAGAACACCGGGGAGCTGTTTTTT. This encodes CASSMWENTGELFF.